The T cell receptor (beta chain) described here comes from a study of T cell responses to AZD1222 COVID-19 vaccine. At the level of the study: Pooling covered second doses at about 4 or about 12 weeks. Study conclusions and caveats: Among those given AZD1222, only five or six were seropositive at baseline. Targeting of unmutated variant regions was reportedly seen in nearly half of spike-specific TCRs. Clonal diversity was possibly underestimated; the donors were predominantly white British and more often female.

The method was immunoSEQ multiplex PCR; TCRdb's version includes in-frame clones alone and lacks a portion of them. Of about 140,000 clones in the sample, more than 80% are singletons; the top ten hold under 2%. This CDR3 has 16 residues. Germline CDR1 and CDR2: SGDLS and YYNGEE. Trimming took 3 bases from V and 4 from J; bases not matched to a gene: 5. Concerning this clone itself: Its specificity is unknown.

The genes are TRBV9 and TRBJ2-3; 13 bases fit TRBD2. The material sequenced was peripheral blood, taken on day 0 of AZD1222 vaccination. This TCR was sampled from an adult in good health. CDR3 sequence: CASSAKLAGGADTQYF. The CDR3 region has the DNA TGTGCCAGCAGCGCCAAACTAGCGGGGGGGGCAGATACGCAGTATTTT.